These T cell receptor beta chains were read from a single sample in a study of blood T cell repertoires in COVID-19. The method was immunoSEQ multiplex PCR; TCRdb's version includes in-frame clones alone and lacks a portion of them. The sample lists roughly 250,000 clones; approximately 90% were seen once. The specimen was PBMCs or T cells enriched from blood (not recorded which). All receptors derive from a man aged 35-49 years who had recovered from COVID-19. CDR3s include the opening cysteine and the closing phenylalanine or tryptophan. Clone size is not always given. Where it is, it says once, few, many or a class for expanded clones.

clone size: -
V gene: TRBV11-2
CDR3 protein: CASSLGALVNEQFF

clone size: -
V gene: TRBV20-1
CDR3 protein: CSARAGFDQFF

clone size: once
V gene: TRBV9
CDR3 protein: CASRGVAGGNEQFF

clone size: -
V gene: TRBV4-1
CDR3 protein: CASSSQTGGNTEAFF

clone size: -
V gene: TRBV18
CDR3 protein: CASSPLRDIMEAFF

clone size: -
V gene: TRBV11-2
CDR3 protein: CASGPRGAYTEETQYF

clone size: -
V gene: TRBV19
CDR3 protein: CASTQRAGGQPQHF

clone size: -
V gene: TRBV10-1
CDR3 protein: CASSDATLVQTGSSAGELFF

clone size: -
V gene: TRBV9
CDR3 protein: CASSGERGGPYNEQFF

clone size: once
V gene: TRBV7-8
CDR3 protein: CASRVPGGRQHNEQFF

clone size: -
V gene: TRBV4-1
CDR3 protein: CASSQDLRNLYNSPLHF

clone size: -
V gene: TRBV10-3
CDR3 protein: CAISGGRTPGQETQYF